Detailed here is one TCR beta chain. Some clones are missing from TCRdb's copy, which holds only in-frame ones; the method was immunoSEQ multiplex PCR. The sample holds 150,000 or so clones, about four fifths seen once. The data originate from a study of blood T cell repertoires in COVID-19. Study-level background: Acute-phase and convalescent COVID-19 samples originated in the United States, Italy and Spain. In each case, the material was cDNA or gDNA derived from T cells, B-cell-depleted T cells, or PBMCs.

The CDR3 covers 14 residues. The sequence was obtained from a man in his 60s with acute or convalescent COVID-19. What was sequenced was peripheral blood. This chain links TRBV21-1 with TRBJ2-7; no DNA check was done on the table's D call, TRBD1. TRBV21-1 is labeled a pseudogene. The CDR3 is CASSGRDRGYEQYF. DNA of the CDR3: TGTGCCAGCAGCGGTCGGGACAGGGGTTACGAGCAGTACTTC.